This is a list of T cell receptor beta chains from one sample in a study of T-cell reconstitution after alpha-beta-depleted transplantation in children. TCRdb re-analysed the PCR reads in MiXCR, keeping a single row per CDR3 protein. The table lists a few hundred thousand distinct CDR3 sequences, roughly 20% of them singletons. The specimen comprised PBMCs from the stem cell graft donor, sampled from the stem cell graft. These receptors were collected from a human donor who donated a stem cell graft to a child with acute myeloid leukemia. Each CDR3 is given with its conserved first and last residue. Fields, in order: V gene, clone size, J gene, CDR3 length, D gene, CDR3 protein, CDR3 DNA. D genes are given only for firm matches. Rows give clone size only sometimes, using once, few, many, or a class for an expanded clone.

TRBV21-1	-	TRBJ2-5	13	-	CAINPSGEETQYF	TGTGCCATCAACCCTAGCGGAGAGGAGACCCAGTACTTC
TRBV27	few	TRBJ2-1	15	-	CASSLYGYSYNEQFF	TGTGCCAGCAGTTTATACGGGTACTCCTACAATGAGCAGTTCTTC
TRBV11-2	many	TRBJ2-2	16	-	CASSPTTDTHTGELFF	TGTGCCAGCAGCCCTACCACTGACACTCACACCGGGGAGCTGTTTTTT
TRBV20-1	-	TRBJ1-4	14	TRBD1	CSARDGQGGEKLFF	TGCAGTGCTAGAGATGGACAGGGGGGGGAAAAACTGTTTTTT
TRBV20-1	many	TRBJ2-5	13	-	CSASFGARETQYF	TGCAGTGCTAGTTTTGGGGCTCGAGAGACCCAGTACTTC
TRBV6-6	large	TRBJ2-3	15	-	CASSSDGSSTDTQYF	TGTGCCAGCAGCTCCGACGGATCTAGCACAGATACGCAGTATTTT
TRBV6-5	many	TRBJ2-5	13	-	CASSLILGETQYF	TGTGCCAGCAGTTTAATCCTCGGCGAGACCCAGTACTTC
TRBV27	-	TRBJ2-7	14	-	CASSLSTDAYEQYF	TGTGCCAGCAGTTTATCGACTGATGCCTACGAGCAGTACTTC
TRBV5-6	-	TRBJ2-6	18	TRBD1	CASSLSGTGLSGANVLTF	TGTGCCAGCAGCTTGTCCGGGACAGGGCTGAGTGGGGCCAACGTCCTGACTTTC
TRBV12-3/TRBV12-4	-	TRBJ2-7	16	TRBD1	CASSLALGQGGHEQYF	TGTGCCAGCAGTTTGGCCCTCGGACAGGGAGGTCACGAGCAGTACTTC
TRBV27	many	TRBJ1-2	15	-	CASSSMNQGGGGYTF	TGTGCCAGCAGTTCTATGAATCAGGGTGGCGGGGGCTACACCTTC
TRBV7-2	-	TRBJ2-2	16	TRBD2	CASLGGSSGRTGELFF	TGTGCCAGCTTAGGGGGGTCTAGCGGGAGAACCGGGGAGCTGTTTTTT
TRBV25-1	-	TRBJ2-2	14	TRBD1	CAIRGQGETGELFF	TGTGCCATCCGGGGACAGGGGGAAACCGGGGAGCTGTTTTTT
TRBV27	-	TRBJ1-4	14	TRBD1	CASSLTGNNEKLFF	TGTGCCAGCAGTTTGACAGGGAATAATGAAAAACTGTTTTTT
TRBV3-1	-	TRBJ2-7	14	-	CASSQDERRYEQYF	TGTGCCAGCAGCCAAGATGAGAGACGCTACGAGCAGTACTTC
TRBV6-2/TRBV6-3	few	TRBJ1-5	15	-	CASRIRQGGHQPQHF	TGTGCCAGCAGAATTAGGCAGGGAGGCCATCAGCCCCAGCATTTT
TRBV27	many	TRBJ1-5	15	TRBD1	CASSPNRGGKAPQHF	TGTGCCAGCAGCCCGAACAGGGGGGGAAAGGCGCCCCAGCATTTT
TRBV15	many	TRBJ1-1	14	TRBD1	CATSRAGQVSEAFF	TGTGCCACCAGCAGAGCGGGACAGGTCTCTGAAGCTTTCTTT
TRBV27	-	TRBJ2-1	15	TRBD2	CASSLAGEVYNEQFF	TGTGCCAGCAGTCTAGCGGGAGAGGTATACAATGAGCAGTTCTTC
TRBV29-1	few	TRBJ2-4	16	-	CSVDGVEGLAKNIQYF	TGCAGCGTTGATGGGGTGGAGGGGCTCGCCAAAAACATTCAGTACTTC
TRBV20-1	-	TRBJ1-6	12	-	CSVGGANSPLHF	TGCAGTGTTGGGGGGGCGAATTCACCCCTCCACTTT
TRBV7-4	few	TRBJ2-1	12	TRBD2	CASSSAGTSTFF	TGTGCCAGCAGCTCTGCCGGGACTAGCACGTTCTTC
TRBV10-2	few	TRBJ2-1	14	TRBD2	CASRLAGFYNEQFF	TGCGCCAGCAGGCTAGCGGGATTCTACAATGAGCAGTTCTTC
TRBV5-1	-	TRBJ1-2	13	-	CASSLYQNYGYTF	TGCGCCAGCAGCTTGTATCAGAACTATGGCTACACCTTC
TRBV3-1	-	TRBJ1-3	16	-	CASSQSGYRSGNTIYF	TGTGCCAGCAGCCAATCGGGGTACCGCTCTGGAAACACCATATATTTT
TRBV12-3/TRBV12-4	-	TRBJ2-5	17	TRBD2	CASSPVFPGTSVETQYF	TGTGCCAGCAGCCCAGTCTTTCCCGGGACTAGCGTAGAGACCCAGTACTTC
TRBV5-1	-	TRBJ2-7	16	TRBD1	CASSAATTGWSYEQYF	TGCGCCAGCAGCGCAGCAACGACAGGGTGGTCCTACGAGCAGTACTTC
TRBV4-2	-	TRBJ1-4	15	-	CASSPGAGSREKLFF	TGTGCCAGCAGCCCAGGTGCAGGGTCGCGTGAAAAACTGTTTTTT
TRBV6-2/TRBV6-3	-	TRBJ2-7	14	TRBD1	CASRLDREPYEQYF	TGTGCCAGCAGACTCGACAGGGAGCCCTACGAGCAGTACTTC
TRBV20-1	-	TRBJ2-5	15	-	CSATGERRDQETQYF	TGCAGTGCCACTGGGGAGCGGAGGGACCAAGAGACCCAGTACTTC
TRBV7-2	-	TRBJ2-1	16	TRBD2	CASSLMSLAGGNEQFF	TGTGCCAGCAGCTTAATGTCTCTGGCGGGAGGGAATGAGCAGTTCTTC
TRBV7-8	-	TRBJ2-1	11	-	CASSPGVEQFF	TGTGCCAGCAGTCCGGGGGTTGAGCAGTTCTTC
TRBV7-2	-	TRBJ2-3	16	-	CASSLGGGSGSDTQYF	TGTGCCAGCAGCTTAGGGGGTGGGAGCGGGTCAGATACGCAGTATTTT
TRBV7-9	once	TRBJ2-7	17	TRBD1	CASSRPGTGPHTYEQYF	TGTGCCAGCAGCCGACCCGGGACAGGCCCTCACACCTACGAGCAGTACTTC
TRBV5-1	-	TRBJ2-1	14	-	CASSSYGPENEQFF	TGCGCCAGCAGCTCCTATGGACCGGAGAATGAGCAGTTCTTC
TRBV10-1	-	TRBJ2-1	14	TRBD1	CASGQGAVGNEQFF	TGCGCCAGCGGACAGGGGGCGGTTGGGAATGAGCAGTTCTTC
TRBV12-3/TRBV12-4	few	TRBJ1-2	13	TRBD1	CVDFRGGDYGYTF	TGTGTCGATTTCAGGGGGGGTGACTATGGCTACACCTTC
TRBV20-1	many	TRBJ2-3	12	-	CSARKAGNTQYF	TGCAGTGCCAGGAAGGCCGGAAATACGCAGTATTTT
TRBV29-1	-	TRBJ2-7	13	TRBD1	CSVEQNRGSEQYF	TGCAGCGTTGAGCAAAACAGGGGGTCCGAGCAGTACTTC
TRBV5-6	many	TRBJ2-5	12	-	CASSLNAETQYF	TGTGCCAGCAGCTTGAATGCGGAGACCCAGTACTTC
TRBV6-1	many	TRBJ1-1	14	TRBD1	CASRGQGAGTEAFF	TGTGCCAGCAGAGGACAGGGGGCGGGCACTGAAGCTTTCTTT
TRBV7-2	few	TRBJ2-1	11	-	CASSSSSEQFF	TGTGCCAGCAGCTCAAGTAGTGAGCAGTTCTTC
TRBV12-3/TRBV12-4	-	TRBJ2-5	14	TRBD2	CASSRGGRSETQYF	TGTGCCAGCAGCCGAGGCGGGAGGAGCGAGACCCAGTACTTC
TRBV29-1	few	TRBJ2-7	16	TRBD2	CSVGLAGGLGTYEQYF	TGCAGCGTGGGCCTAGCGGGAGGGCTTGGGACGTACGAGCAGTACTTC
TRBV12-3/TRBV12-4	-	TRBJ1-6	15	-	CASSAGPVQNSPLHF	TGTGCCAGCAGTGCCGGGCCGGTACAGAATTCACCCCTCCACTTT
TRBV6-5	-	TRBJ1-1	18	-	CASSYSSLARDSGTEAFF	TGTGCCAGCAGTTACTCCTCCCTCGCCAGGGATTCCGGGACTGAAGCTTTCTTT
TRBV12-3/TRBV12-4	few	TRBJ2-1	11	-	CASSRVSEQFF	TGTGCCAGCAGTCGTGTCAGTGAGCAGTTCTTC
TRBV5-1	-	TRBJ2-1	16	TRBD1	CASSLGLGQVYNEQFF	TGCGCCAGCAGCTTGGGCCTCGGACAGGTCTACAATGAGCAGTTCTTC
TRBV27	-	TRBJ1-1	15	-	CASSPRTELNTEAFF	TGTGCCAGCAGCCCCCGGACAGAGCTGAACACTGAAGCTTTCTTT
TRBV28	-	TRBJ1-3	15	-	CASSLEAGPGNTIYF	TGTGCCAGCAGTTTAGAAGCAGGGCCTGGAAACACCATATATTTT
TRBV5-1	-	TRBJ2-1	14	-	CASARVVTANEQFF	TGCGCCAGCGCTAGAGTTGTAACAGCAAATGAGCAGTTCTTC
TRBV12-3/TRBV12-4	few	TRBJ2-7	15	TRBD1	CASSIAGTGIYEQYF	TGTGCCAGCTCCATTGCCGGGACAGGGATCTACGAGCAGTACTTC
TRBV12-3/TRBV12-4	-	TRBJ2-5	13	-	CASSFGNRETQYF	TGTGCCAGCAGTTTCGGGAATCGAGAGACCCAGTACTTC
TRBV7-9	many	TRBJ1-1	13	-	CASSFDTNTEAFF	TGTGCCAGCAGCTTTGACACGAACACTGAAGCTTTCTTT
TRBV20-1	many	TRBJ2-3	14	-	CSAKVPAFTDTQYF	TGCAGTGCTAAAGTTCCAGCCTTCACAGATACGCAGTATTTT
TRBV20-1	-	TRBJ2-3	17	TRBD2	CSARDVRLAGLADTQYF	TGCAGTGCTAGAGATGTGCGCCTAGCGGGATTGGCAGATACGCAGTATTTT
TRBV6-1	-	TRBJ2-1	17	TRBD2	CASSQPRLASLTNEQFF	TGTGCCAGCAGTCAACCCCGACTAGCAAGCCTAACCAATGAGCAGTTCTTC
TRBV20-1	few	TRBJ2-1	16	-	CCARDRSPGTYNEQFF	TGCTGTGCTAGAGATAGATCCCCGGGAACCTACAATGAGCAGTTCTTC
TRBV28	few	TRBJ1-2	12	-	CASSFGDRGYTF	TGTGCCAGCAGTTTCGGCGACCGAGGCTACACCTTC